Sequencing of this T cell receptor (beta chain) was carried out in a study of T cell repertoires in cytomegalovirus infection. On the study more broadly: HLA-C-restricted CMV epitopes, recently identified, and well-studied HLA-B-restricted ones were used by the study. Matching HLA type, along with CMV infection, was indicated by public TCR beta signatures.

There are many counts of this clonotype. The target antigen is unknown. Study-wide results and limits: Using cumulative public TCR beta family frequency, the authors identified those who carried CMV together with the relevant HLA. The study found HLA-C-restricted CMV-specific TCR beta clonotypes dominating the ex vivo response.

Trimming stripped 6 bases from V and 7 bases from J, with 13 bases between. CDR1 is SGHTA and CDR2 is FQGNSA in the germline V gene. The CDR3 totals 13 residues. TCRdb recomputed calls from the reads with MiXCR, one row per CDR3 protein. Here the sample spans about 480,000 distinct CDR3 sequences, around 35% being singletons. The sample here was cultured PBMCs, taken from culture after CMV antigen stimulation. This chain links TRBV7-2 with TRBJ2-1; TRBD1 is a possible D gene (7 bases). This sequence was found in a human donor in good health (CMV status not recorded). Some clones in this sample may be carry-over from other donors' samples. Here the CDR3 reads CASSSQGGNEQFF. As DNA, the CDR3 is TGTGCCAGCAGTTCCCAGGGGGGTAATGAGCAGTTCTTC.